This T cell receptor (beta chain) was identified during a study of cytotoxic CD8 clonotypes in ibrutinib-treated CLL. Study-wide background: After median roughly 70 months, about 14 stayed in remission, about 12 progressed; responses roughly 24 partial, 2 complete. Response samples were drawn at a median of about 13 months of treatment, range 6 to 36. Study results and limitations: Against age-matched healthy donors, baseline clonality ran higher and tracked circulating CD8+ T-cell counts.

To note about this clone: Its antigen is still unknown.

Investigators sought sequencing depths of between 1 in 200,000 and 1 in 1 million T cells. TCRdb's copy holds only in-frame clones and misses some; the assay was immunoSEQ multiplex PCR. The repertoire holds about 160,000 clones, with approximately 77% as singletons. The V gene end was trimmed by 3 bases and the J gene end by 5 bases; junction bases not matched to a gene: 17. There are 17 residues in the CDR3. Germline CDR1 reads SGHDT; CDR2 reads YYEEEE. This TCR came from a human donor with chronic lymphocytic leukemia. The sequenced sample was PBMCs, obtained after 12 months of ibrutinib treatment. V gene TRBV5-6 combines with J gene TRBJ2-7; 7 bases are shared with TRBD1. This CDR3 is CASSSAGTVCVFHEQYF. CDR3 nucleotides: TGTGCCAGCAGCTCAGCCGGGACAGTATGTGTCTTCCACGAGCAGTACTTC. Variable domain in full (rest from reference TRBV5-6 and TRBJ2-7): DAGVTQSPTHLIKTRGQQVTLRCSPKSGHDTVSWYQQALGQGPQFIFQYYEEEERQRGNFPDRFSGHQFPNYSSELNVNALLLGDSALYLCASSSAGTVCVFHEQYFGPGTRLTVT.